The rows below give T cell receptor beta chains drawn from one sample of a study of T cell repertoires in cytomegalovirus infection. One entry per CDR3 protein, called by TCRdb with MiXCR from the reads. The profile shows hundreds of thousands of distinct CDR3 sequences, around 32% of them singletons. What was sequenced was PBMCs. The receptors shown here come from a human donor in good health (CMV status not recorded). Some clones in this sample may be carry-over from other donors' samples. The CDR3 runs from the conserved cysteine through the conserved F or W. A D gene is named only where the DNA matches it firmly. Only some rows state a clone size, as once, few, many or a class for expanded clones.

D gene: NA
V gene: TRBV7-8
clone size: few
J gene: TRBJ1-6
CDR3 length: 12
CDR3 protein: CASSLDSASLHF
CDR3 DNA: TGTGCCAGCAGCCTGGACAGTGCGTCCCTCCACTTT

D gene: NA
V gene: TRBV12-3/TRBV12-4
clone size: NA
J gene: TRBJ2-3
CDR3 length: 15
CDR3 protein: CASSLGDGRTDTQYF
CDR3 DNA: TGTGCCAGCAGTTTAGGGGACGGACGCACAGATACGCAGTATTTT

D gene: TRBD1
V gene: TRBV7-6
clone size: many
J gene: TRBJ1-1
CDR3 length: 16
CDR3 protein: CASSLSGQLTNTEAFF
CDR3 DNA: TGTGCCAGCAGCTTATCGGGACAGCTAACGAACACTGAAGCTTTCTTT

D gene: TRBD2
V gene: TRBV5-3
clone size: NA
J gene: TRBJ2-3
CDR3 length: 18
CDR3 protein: CASSTGGFRVPSTDTQYF
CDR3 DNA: TGTGCCAGCAGCACGGGAGGGTTCAGGGTCCCTAGCACAGATACGCAGTATTTT

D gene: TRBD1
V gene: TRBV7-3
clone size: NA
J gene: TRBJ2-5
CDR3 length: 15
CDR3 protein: CASSLGTGIEETQDF
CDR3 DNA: TGTGCCAGCAGCTTAGGGACAGGGATTGAAGAGACCCAGGACTTC

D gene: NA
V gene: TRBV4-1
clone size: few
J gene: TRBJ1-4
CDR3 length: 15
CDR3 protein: CASSHEDSYNEKLFF
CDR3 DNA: TGCGCCAGCAGCCACGAAGACAGTTACAATGAAAAACTGTTTTTT

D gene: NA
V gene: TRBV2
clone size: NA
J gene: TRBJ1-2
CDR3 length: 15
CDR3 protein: CASSEGGLRSYGYTF
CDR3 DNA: TGTGCCAGCAGTGAAGGCGGGCTACGTTCCTATGGCTACACCTTC

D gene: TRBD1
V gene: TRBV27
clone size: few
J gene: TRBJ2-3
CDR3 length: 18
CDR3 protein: CASTLTGTGTISTDTQYF
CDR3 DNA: TGTGCCAGCACCCTTACCGGGACAGGAACCATTAGCACAGATACGCAGTATTTT

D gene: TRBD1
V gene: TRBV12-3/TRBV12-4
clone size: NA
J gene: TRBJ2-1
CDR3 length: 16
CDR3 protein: CASSSTGADPYNEQFF
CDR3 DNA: TGTGCCAGCAGTTCGACAGGGGCTGACCCCTACAATGAGCAGTTCTTC

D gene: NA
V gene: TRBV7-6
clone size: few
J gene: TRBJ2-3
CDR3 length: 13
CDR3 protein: CASGGGPTDTQYF
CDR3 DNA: TGTGCCAGCGGTGGGGGCCCCACAGATACGCAGTATTTT

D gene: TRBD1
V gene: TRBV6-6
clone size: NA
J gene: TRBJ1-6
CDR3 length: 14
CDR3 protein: CASRRDRGNSPLHF
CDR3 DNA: TGTGCCAGCCGCCGGGACAGGGGGAATTCACCCCTCCACTTT